The rows below give T cell receptor beta chains drawn from one sample of a study of blood T cell repertoires in COVID-19. TCRdb's table, derived via immunoSEQ multiplex PCR, lists solely in-frame clones and lacks some. The sample lists hundreds of thousands of clones; 70% to 90% were seen once. Material for sequencing was PBMCs or T cells enriched from blood (not recorded which). These receptors were taken from a woman between 18 and 30 years old who had been exposed to COVID-19. The CDR3 runs from the conserved cysteine through the conserved F or W. The order of the fields is J gene, clone size, V gene, D gene, CDR3 protein, CDR3 DNA. The D gene is left open where the match is weak. Not all rows give a size; the values are once, few, many and, for expanded clones, a class.

>TRBJ2-5|-|TRBV7-3|TRBD2
CASSFQSGGQETQYF
TGTGCCAGCAGCTTTCAAAGCGGGGGCCAAGAGACCCAGTACTTC
>TRBJ2-2|-|TRBV28|-
CASPPPRQYTGELFF
TGTGCCAGCCCCCCGCCCCGACAGTACACCGGGGAGCTGTTTTTT
>TRBJ2-3|-|TRBV20-1|-
CSELGTDTQYF
TGCAGTGAACTAGGCACAGATACGCAGTATTTT
>TRBJ1-1|-|TRBV28|TRBD1
CASSQTGEITEAFF
TGTGCCAGCAGCCAGACAGGGGAAATCACTGAAGCTTTCTTT
>TRBJ2-7|-|TRBV28|-
CASSPAAGGMGYEQYF
TGTGCCAGCAGTCCGGCGGCCGGGGGAATGGGTTACGAGCAGTACTTC
>TRBJ2-1|once|TRBV29-1|TRBD1
CSVELRQGKPKAIYNEQFF
TGCAGCGTAGAGTTAAGACAGGGGAAACCCAAAGCGATATACAATGAGCAGTTCTTC
>TRBJ1-4|-|TRBV4-3|-
CASSQDPQGSEKLFF
TGCGCCAGCAGCCAAGATCCCCAGGGGTCAGAAAAACTGTTTTTT
>TRBJ1-1|-|TRBV5-4|-
CASSQDSGDTEAFF
TGTGCCAGCAGCCAGGACAGCGGTGACACTGAAGCTTTCTTT
>TRBJ1-2|-|TRBV27|-
CASKSPIRLEGANYGYTF
TGTGCCAGCAAATCCCCAATCCGGCTCGAAGGGGCTAACTATGGCTACACCTTC
>TRBJ1-6|-|TRBV11-1|TRBD1
CASSPGQGNSPLHF
TGTGCCAGCAGCCCCGGACAGGGAAACTCACCCCTCCACTTT
>TRBJ1-5|-|TRBV19|TRBD1
CASSIINRGNNQPQHF
TGTGCCAGTAGTATCATTAACAGGGGTAACAATCAGCCCCAGCATTTT
>TRBJ2-2|-|TRBV6-5|TRBD1
CASSKTGLMTGELFF
TGTGCCAGCAGTAAGACAGGGCTGATGACCGGGGAGCTGTTTTTT
>TRBJ2-3|-|TRBV2|TRBD1
CASSGGTGGISTDTQYF
TGTGCCAGCAGTGGCGGGACAGGGGGCATTAGCACAGATACGCAGTATTTT
>TRBJ2-3|-|TRBV29-1|TRBD2
CSVDRLAGGTDTQYF
TGCAGCGTTGACAGGTTGGCGGGAGGGACAGATACGCAGTATTTT
>TRBJ1-4|-|TRBV12-3/TRBV12-4|-
CASSLWEGKLFF
TGTGCCAGCAGTTTATGGGAGGGGAAACTGTTTTTT
>TRBJ2-3|-|TRBV27|TRBD2
CASSLRLAGGTDTQYF
TGTGCCAGCAGTCTCCGACTAGCGGGCGGCACAGATACGCAGTATTTT
>TRBJ2-1|-|TRBV7-9|TRBD2
CASSLTSGIGNEQFF
TGTGCCAGCAGCCTGACTAGCGGGATTGGAAATGAGCAGTTCTTC
>TRBJ2-5|-|TRBV4-1|TRBD1
CASSTQSRAGGLETQYF
TGCGCCAGCAGCACCCAATCCCGGGCAGGGGGCTTGGAGACCCAGTACTTC
>TRBJ1-5|-|TRBV25-1|-
CASSEWEGNQPQHF
TGTGCCAGCAGTGAATGGGAGGGGAATCAGCCCCAGCATTTT
>TRBJ2-2|-|TRBV19|-
CASSKPQGSSTGELFF
TGTGCCAGTAGTAAGCCCCAGGGTTCGAGCACCGGGGAGCTGTTTTTT
>TRBJ2-3|-|TRBV5-6|TRBD2
CASSSGGPDTQYF
TGTGCCAGCAGCTCGGGGGGGCCAGATACGCAGTATTTT
>TRBJ2-7|-|TRBV11-2|-
CASSQDSVWEQYF
TGTGCCAGCAGCCAGGACAGTGTATGGGAGCAGTACTTC
>TRBJ2-1|-|TRBV3-1/TRBV3-2|TRBD2
CASSERTSAPWFF
TGTGCCAGCAGCGAGAGAACTAGCGCCCCCTGGTTCTTC
>TRBJ2-3|once|TRBV24-1|-
CATSNSLPSTDTQYF
TGTGCCACCAGTAACAGCCTTCCTAGCACAGATACGCAGTATTTT
>TRBJ1-2|-|TRBV2|-
CASIGGTQPLNYGYTF
TGTGCCAGCATAGGCGGAACCCAACCTTTGAACTATGGCTACACCTTC
>TRBJ2-5|-|TRBV15|-
CATSAGTETQYF
TGTGCCACCAGCGCGGGAACAGAGACCCAGTACTTC
>TRBJ2-1|-|TRBV5-1|TRBD2
CASSFGLAGGGGEQFF
TGCGCCAGCAGCTTCGGACTAGCGGGAGGGGGAGGTGAGCAGTTCTTC
>TRBJ2-3|-|TRBV5-1|-
CASSLVTSTDTQYF
TGCGCCAGCAGCTTGGTTACTAGTACAGATACGCAGTATTTT
>TRBJ2-7|-|TRBV6-2/TRBV6-3|-
CASSSRGHEQYF
TGTGCCAGCAGTTCTAGGGGCCACGAGCAGTACTTC
>TRBJ1-6|once|TRBV28|-
CASSLFQGNSPLHF
TGTGCCAGCAGTTTATTTCAGGGGAATTCACCCCTCCACTTT
>TRBJ1-2|few|TRBV4-3|TRBD1
CASSPGQGSYGYTF
TGCGCCAGCAGCCCCGGACAGGGGAGCTATGGCTACACCTTC
>TRBJ2-7|-|TRBV13|-
CASSFQGQGSGAYEQYF
TGTGCCAGCAGCTTCCAGGGGCAGGGGAGTGGGGCCTACGAGCAGTACTTC
>TRBJ2-1|-|TRBV19|TRBD2
CASRMASGGSYNEQFF
TGTGCCAGTAGGATGGCCAGCGGGGGTTCCTACAATGAGCAGTTCTTC